The clone carrying this T cell receptor (beta chain) was counted between two and nine times. These data belong to a study of CD8+ T cells in alopecia areata. Across the whole study: It was oral tofacitinib, at 5 to 10 mg twice daily, that treated patients received.

Treatment given: oral pan-JAK inhibitor, 5-10 mg twice daily. Extracted from the samples, RNA was reverse transcribed into cDNA to serve as the sequencing template. Sequencing used immunoSEQ multiplex PCR; TCRdb keeps in-frame clones, though not all of them. The sample lists 200,000 to 250,000 clones; 64% were seen once. Trimming took off 6 bases at V and 6 bases at J, with 8 bases between the two ends. The CDR3 consists of 12 residues. Germline V gene lookup returns CDR1 SNHLY and CDR2 FYNNEI. The source of this sequence is a human donor with alopecia areata. The V call is TRBV2, the J call TRBJ2-2; D possibly corresponds to TRBD2 (6 bases). Sequencing was performed on CD4+ T cells sorted from blood, taken at week 4, from a patient treated with tofacitinib. In nucleotides, the CDR3 is TGTGCCAGCAGGACGGGGGCCGGGGAGCTGTTTTTT. Protein sequence: CASRTGAGELFF.